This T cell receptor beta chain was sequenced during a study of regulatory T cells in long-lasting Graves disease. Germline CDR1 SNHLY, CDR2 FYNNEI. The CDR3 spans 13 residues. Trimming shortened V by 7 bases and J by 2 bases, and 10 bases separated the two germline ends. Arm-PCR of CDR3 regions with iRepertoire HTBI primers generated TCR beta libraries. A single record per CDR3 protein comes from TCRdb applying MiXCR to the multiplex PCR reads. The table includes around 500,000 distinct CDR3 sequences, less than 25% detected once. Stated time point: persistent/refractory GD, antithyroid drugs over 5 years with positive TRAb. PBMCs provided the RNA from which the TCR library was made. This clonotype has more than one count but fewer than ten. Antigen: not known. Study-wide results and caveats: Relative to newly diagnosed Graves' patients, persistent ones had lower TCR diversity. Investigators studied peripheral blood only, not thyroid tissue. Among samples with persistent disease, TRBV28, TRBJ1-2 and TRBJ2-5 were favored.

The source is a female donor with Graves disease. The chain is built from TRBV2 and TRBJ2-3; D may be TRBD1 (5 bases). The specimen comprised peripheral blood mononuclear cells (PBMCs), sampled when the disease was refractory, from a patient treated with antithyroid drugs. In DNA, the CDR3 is TGTGCCAGCAAGACAGAGTACACAGATACGCAGTATTTT. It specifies CASKTEYTDTQYF.